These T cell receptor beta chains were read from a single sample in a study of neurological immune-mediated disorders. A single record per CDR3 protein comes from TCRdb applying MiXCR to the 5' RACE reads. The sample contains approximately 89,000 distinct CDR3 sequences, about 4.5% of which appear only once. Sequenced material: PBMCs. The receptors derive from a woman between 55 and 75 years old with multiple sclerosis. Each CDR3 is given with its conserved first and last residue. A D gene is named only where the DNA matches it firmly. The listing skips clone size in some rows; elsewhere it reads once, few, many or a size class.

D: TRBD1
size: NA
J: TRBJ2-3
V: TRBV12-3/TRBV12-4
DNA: TGTGCCAGCAGTTTAGCGCTTGGGGACAGGGGAGGGGTAGATACGCAGTATTTT
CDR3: CASSLALGDRGGVDTQYF

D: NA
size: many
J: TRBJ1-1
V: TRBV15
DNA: TGTGCCACCAGCAGAGGCCACGGGAACACTGAAGCTTTCTTT
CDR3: CATSRGHGNTEAFF

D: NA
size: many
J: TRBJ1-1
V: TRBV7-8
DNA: TGTGCCAGCAGGCCCACCCTGGGGAGTCAAGCTTTCTTT
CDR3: CASRPTLGSQAFF

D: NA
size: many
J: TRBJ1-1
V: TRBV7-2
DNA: TGTGCCAGCAGCTTAATGATGGCGAACACTGAAGCTTTCTTT
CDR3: CASSLMMANTEAFF

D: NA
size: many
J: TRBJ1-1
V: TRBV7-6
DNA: TGTGCCAGCAGCTTTGTTGGGCAGGGACCTAACACTGAAGCTTTCTTT
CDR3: CASSFVGQGPNTEAFF

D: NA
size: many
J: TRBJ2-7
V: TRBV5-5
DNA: TGTGCCAGCAGCCCACCCCCCGGGGAAGGATCCTACGAGCAGTACTTC
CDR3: CASSPPPGEGSYEQYF

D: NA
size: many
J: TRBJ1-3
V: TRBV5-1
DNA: TGCGCCAGCAGCTCGACGGGGGGGCTAGGAAACACCATATATTTT
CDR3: CASSSTGGLGNTIYF

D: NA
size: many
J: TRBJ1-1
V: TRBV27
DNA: TGTGCCAGCAGTTTCGTAGTGAACACTGAAGCTTTCTTT
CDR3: CASSFVVNTEAFF

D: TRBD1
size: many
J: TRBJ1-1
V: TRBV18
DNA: TGTGCCAGCTCACCCGAATCGGGACAGATCTCTGAAGCTTTCTTT
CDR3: CASSPESGQISEAFF

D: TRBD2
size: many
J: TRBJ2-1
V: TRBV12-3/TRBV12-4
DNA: TGTGCCAGCACTTCCACGACTAGCGGGGACTCCTACAATGAGCAGTTCTTC
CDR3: CASTSTTSGDSYNEQFF

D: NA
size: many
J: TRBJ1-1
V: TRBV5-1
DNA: TGCGCCAGCAGCTTGGGCCCACAGGCGTTGAACACTGAAGCTTTCTTT
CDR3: CASSLGPQALNTEAFF

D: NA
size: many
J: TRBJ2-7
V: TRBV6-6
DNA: TGTGCCAGCACCGGTGGAGATCGATACGAGCAGTACTTC
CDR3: CASTGGDRYEQYF

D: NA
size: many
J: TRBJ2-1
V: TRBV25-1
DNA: TGTGCCAGCGGAGGGGCTCCGAGCTCCTACAATGAGCAGTTCTTC
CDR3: CASGGAPSSYNEQFF

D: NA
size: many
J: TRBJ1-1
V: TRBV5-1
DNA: TGCGCCAGCAGCTTTATGGGCCCGCAGCGGAACACTGAAGCTTTCTTT
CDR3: CASSFMGPQRNTEAFF

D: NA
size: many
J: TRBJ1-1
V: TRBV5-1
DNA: TGCGCCAGCAGCCTCCAACAGGGTGGGAACACTGAAGCTTTCTTT
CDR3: CASSLQQGGNTEAFF

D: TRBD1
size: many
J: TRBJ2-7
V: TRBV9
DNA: TGTGCCAGCAGCGTTGGGGGGACAGGTTTTAGGGACGAGCAGTACTTC
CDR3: CASSVGGTGFRDEQYF

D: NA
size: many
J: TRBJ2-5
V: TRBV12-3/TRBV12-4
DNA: TGTGCCAGCAGTTTTTTTGGGGGAGAGACCCAGTACTTC
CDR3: CASSFFGGETQYF

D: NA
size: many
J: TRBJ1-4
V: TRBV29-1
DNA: TGCAGCGCCCTCTTCGCTAATGAAAAACTGTTTTTT
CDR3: CSALFANEKLFF

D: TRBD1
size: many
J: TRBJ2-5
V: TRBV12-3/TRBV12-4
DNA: TGTGCCAGCAGACTAACAGGGGCGGGAGAGACCCAGTACTTC
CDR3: CASRLTGAGETQYF

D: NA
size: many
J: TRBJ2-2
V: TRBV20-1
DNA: TGCAGTGCTAGAGATTGGGCGACTCCCACCGGGGAGCTGTTTTTT
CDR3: CSARDWATPTGELFF

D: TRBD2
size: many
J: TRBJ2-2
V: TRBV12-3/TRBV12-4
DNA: TGTGCCAGCAGTCCTCCGGGACTAGTTTCCGGGGAGCTGTTTTTT
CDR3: CASSPPGLVSGELFF

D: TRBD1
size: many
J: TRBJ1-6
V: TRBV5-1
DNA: TGCGCCAGCAGCTTGGACAGGGGCGCGAGTTCACCCCTCCACTTT
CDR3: CASSLDRGASSPLHF

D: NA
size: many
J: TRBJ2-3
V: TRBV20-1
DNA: TGCAGTGCTAGAGATCCAGGAGAGACCACAGATACGCAGTATTTT
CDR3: CSARDPGETTDTQYF

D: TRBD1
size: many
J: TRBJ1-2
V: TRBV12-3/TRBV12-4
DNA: TGTGCCAGCAGTTTGCTCCGACAGGGGAACTATGGCTACACCTTC
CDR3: CASSLLRQGNYGYTF

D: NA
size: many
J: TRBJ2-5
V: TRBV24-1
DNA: TGTGCCACCAGTGACCCCAGACAGGGAGGAGAGACCCAGTACTTC
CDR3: CATSDPRQGGETQYF

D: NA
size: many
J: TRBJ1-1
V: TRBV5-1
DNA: TGCGCCAGCAGCTTGATGAACACTGAAGCTTTCTTT
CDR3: CASSLMNTEAFF

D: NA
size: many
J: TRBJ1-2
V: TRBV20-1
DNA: TGCAGTGCTAGGGACAGACACTATGGCTACACCTTC
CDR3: CSARDRHYGYTF

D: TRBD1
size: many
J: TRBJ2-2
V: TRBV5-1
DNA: TGCGCCAGCAGAGGGACAGGGAGAACCGGGGAGCTGTTTTTT
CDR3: CASRGTGRTGELFF

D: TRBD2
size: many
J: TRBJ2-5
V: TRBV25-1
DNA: TGTGCCAGCAGTGAATATGGACTAGCGGAAGAGACCCAGTACTTC
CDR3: CASSEYGLAEETQYF

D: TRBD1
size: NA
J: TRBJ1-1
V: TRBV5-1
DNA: TGCGCCAGCAGCGAACGACAGGGGGCGAACACTGAAGCTTTCTTT
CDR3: CASSERQGANTEAFF

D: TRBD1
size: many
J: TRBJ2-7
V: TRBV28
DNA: TGTGCCAGCACTATACAGGGGCGCCACGAGCAGTACTTC
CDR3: CASTIQGRHEQYF

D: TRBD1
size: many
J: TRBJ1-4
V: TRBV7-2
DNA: TGTGCCAGCAGGACCGGACAGGGCGGTAATGAAAAACTGTTTTTT
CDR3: CASRTGQGGNEKLFF

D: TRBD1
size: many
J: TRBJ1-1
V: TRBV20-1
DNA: TGCAGTGCTAGAGGGGCAGGGGGCAGCACTGAAGCTTTCTTT
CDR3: CSARGAGGSTEAFF

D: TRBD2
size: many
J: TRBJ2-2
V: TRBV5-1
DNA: TGCGCCAGCAGCTTGGGTGCGGGGGTTTCCGGGCTCACCGGGGAGCTGTTTTTT
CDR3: CASSLGAGVSGLTGELFF

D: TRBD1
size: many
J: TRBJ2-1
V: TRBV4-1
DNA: TGCGCCAGCAGCCACAGGGGGCATATCGGGAATGAGCAGTTCTTC
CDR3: CASSHRGHIGNEQFF

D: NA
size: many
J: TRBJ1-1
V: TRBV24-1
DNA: TGTGCCACCAGTGACCCGGTGGGGGGCCTGAACACTGAAGCTTTCTTT
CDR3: CATSDPVGGLNTEAFF

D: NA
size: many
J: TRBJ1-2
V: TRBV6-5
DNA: TGTGCCAGCACTCCCGGGGGGGCTGGGGGCTATGGCTACACCTTC
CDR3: CASTPGGAGGYGYTF

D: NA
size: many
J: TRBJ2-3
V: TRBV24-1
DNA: TGTGCCACCCAAAGGTCGGGGGTCACAGATACGCAGTATTTT
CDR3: CATQRSGVTDTQYF

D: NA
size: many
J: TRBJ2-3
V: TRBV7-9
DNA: TGTGCCAGCAGCTTTACCCTAGGACGAGGCGACACAGATACGCAGTATTTT
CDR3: CASSFTLGRGDTDTQYF

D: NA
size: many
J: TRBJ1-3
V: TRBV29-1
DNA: TGCAGCGTTGCAGGTGGGCCTGGAAACACCATATATTTT
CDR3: CSVAGGPGNTIYF

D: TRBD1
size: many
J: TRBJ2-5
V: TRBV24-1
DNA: TGTGCCACCGGACAGGGGGAGACCCAGTACTTC
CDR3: CATGQGETQYF